The 3 T cell receptor beta chains reported below all come from one sample, sequenced in a study of B cell selection in AIRE deficiency. The sorted conventional CD4 T cells were gated as CD4+CD127+. Assay: immunoSEQ multiplex PCR; the TCRdb copy retains only in-frame clones and omits some. This sample yields about 25,000 clones, of which nearly 97% are seen a single time; about 0.25% belongs to the top ten. The source material was CD4+CD127+ conventional T cells sorted from PBMCs. The receptors were sampled from a human donor in good health.

The V gene is TRBV5-1, the J gene TRBJ2-6; TRBD2 agrees at 9 bases. CDR3 size: 16 residues. Unmatched junction bases numbered 2, after V lost 2 bases and J lost 2 bases. The germline V gene has CDR1 SGHRS and CDR2 YFSETQ. The CDR3 DNA sequence: TGCGCCAGCAGCTTCTCTAGCGGGACTGGGGCCAACGTCCTGACTTTC. Residues: CASSFSSGTGANVLTF.

This chain joins TRBV10-3 and TRBJ2-3; possible D gene TRBD1, 6 bases. Trimming left V 4 bases short and J 0 bases short, with 20 bases between. Germline CDR1 is ENHRY and CDR2 is SYGVKD. This CDR3 is 18 amino acids long. The CDR3 sequence is CAISASRGGGASTDTQYF. Here the CDR3 DNA reads TGTGCCATCAGTGCTAGCCGTGGGGGCGGTGCTAGCACAGATACGCAGTATTTT.

The rearrangement joins TRBV19 to TRBJ1-5, with D possibly TRBD1 on 5 matching bases. This CDR3 has 14 amino acids. Trimming stripped 1 base from V and 2 bases from J, with 6 bases between. The V gene's germline CDR1 is LNHDA and CDR2 SQIVND (reference sequence). CDR3 sequence: CASSIGGRNQPQHF. The CDR3 DNA reads as TGTGCCAGTAGTATAGGGGGCCGCAATCAGCCCCAGCATTTT.